This TCR beta chain was profiled in a study of cytomegalovirus exposure and HLA in healthy donors. The study, taken as a whole, reports: An assumption of roughly uniform sequencing depth across donors underlay the presence/absence analyses. Being indistinguishable, some V segments were excluded, TRBV6-2 and TRBV6-3 among them. The authors reported that TCR beta sequences could predict HLA-A and HLA-B alleles. These predictions were accurate for most subjects in the first cohort.

This CDR3 comprises 13 residues. The germline gives CDR1 ENHRY, CDR2 SYGVKD. Trimming stripped 3 bases from V and 1 base from J, with 6 bases between. This clone showed up just once. Its antigen is unknown. The study ran its PCR with 60 Vbeta and 13 Jbeta primers. Measured with immunoSEQ multiplex PCR; TCRdb has only the in-frame clones, and not every one. The sample comprises approximately 190,000 clones, 81% of which are singletons, and approximately 3.9% rests with the top ten. The chain joins TRBV10-3 to TRBJ1-1; no definite D call. The source material was PBMCs. This TCR derives from a man between 50 and 59 years old in good health and CMV-seronegative. The CDR3 region is CAISDQENTEAFF. CDR3 DNA sequence: TGTGCCATCAGTGATCAGGAGAACACTGAAGCTTTCTTT.